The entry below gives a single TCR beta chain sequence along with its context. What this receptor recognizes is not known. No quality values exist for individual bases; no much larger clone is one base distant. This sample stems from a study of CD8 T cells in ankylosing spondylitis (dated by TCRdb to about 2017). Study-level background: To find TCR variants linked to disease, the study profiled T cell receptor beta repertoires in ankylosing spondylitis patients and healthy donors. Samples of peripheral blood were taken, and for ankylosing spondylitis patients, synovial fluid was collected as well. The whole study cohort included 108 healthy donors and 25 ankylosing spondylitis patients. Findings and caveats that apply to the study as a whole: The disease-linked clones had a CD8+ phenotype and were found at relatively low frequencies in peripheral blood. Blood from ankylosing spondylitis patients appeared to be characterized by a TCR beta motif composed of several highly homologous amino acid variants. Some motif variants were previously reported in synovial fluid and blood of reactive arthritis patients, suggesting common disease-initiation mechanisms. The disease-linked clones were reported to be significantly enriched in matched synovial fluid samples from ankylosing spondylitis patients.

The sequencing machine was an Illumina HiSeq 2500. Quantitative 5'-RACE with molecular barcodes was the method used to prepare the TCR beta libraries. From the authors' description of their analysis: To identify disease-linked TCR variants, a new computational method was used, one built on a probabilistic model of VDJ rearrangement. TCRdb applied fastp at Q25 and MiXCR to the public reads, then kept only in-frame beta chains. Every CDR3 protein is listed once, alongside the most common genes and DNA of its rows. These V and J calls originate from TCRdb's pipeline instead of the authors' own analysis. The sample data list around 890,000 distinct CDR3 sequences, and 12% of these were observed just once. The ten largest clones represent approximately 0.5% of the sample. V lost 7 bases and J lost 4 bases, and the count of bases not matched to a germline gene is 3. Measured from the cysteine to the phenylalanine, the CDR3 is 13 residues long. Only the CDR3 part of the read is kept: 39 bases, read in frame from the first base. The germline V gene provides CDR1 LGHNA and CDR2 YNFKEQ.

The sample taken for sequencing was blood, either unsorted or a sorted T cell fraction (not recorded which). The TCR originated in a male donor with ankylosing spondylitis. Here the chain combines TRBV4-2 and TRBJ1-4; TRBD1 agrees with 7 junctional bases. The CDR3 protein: CASNQGDNEKLFF. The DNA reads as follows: TGTGCCAGCAATCAGGGGGATAATGAAAAACTGTTTTTT.